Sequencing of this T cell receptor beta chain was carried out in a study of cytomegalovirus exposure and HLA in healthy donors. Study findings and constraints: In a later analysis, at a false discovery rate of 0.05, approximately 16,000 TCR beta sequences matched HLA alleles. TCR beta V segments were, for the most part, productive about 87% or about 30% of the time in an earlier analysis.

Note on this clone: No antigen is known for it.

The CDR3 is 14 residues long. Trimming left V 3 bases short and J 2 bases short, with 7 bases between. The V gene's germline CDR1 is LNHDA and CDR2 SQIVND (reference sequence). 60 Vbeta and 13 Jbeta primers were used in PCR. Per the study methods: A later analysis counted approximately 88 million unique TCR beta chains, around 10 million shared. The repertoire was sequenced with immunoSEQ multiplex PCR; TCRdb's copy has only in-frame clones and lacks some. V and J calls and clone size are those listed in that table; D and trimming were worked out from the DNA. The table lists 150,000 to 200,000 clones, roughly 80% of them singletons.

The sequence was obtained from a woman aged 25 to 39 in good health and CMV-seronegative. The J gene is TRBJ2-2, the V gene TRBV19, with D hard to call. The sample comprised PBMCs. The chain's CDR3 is CASSIAVNTGELFF. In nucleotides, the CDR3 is TGTGCCAGTAGTATTGCAGTCAACACCGGGGAGCTGTTTTTT.